The T cell receptor (beta chain) under discussion was sequenced for a study of T-cell reconstitution after alpha-beta-depleted transplantation in children. This CDR3 has 14 amino acids. Germline V gives CDR1 MDHEN, CDR2 SYDVKM. The V gene lost 6 bases and the J gene lost 4 bases, with 15 bases spanning the gap. Researchers prepared the TCRbeta library using unique molecular identifiers, the study reports. TCRdb fed the PCR reads into MiXCR, producing one record per CDR3 protein. This table has about 7,600 distinct CDR3 sequences, less than 6% appearing once. This clonotype was counted ten times or more.

The TCR was taken from a child younger than two who had a stem cell transplant for acute myeloid leukemia, so the T cells may come from the graft donor. Sequencing was performed on PBMCs, mostly from graft donor cells, taken 180 days after TCRalphabeta/CD19-depleted stem cell transplant. This chain connects TRBV28 to TRBJ1-2; no definite D call. CDR3: CASSIPVRSYGYTF. DNA of the CDR3: TGTGCCAGCAGCATCCCGGTGCGAAGCTATGGCTACACCTTC.